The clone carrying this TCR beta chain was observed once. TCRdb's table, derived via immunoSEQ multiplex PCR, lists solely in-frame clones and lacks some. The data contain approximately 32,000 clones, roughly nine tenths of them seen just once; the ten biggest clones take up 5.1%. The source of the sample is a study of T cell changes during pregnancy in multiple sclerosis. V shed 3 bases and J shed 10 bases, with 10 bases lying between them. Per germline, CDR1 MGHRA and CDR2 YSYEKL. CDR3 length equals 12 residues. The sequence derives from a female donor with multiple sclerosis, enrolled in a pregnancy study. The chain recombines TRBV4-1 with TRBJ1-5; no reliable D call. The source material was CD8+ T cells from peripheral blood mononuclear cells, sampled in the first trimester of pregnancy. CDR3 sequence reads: CASSQAGGPQHF. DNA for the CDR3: TGCGCCAGCAGCCAGGCAGGAGGACCCCAGCATTTT.